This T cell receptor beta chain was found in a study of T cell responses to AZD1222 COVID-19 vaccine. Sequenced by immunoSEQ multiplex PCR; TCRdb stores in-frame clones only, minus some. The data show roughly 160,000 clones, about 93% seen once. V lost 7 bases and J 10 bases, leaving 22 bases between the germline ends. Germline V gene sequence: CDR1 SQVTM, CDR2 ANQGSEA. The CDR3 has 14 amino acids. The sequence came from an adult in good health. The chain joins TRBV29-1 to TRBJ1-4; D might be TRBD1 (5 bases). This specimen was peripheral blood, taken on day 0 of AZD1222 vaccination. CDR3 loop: CSAGTRGELGKLFF. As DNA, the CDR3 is TGCAGCGCTGGGACTCGGGGAGAATTGGGAAAACTGTTTTTT.